This entry features one T cell receptor beta chain sequence. Sequenced by immunoSEQ multiplex PCR; TCRdb stores in-frame clones only, minus some. The sample shows approximately 210,000 clones, 88% of them seen only once. Germline V gene data show CDR1 as SGHNT and CDR2 as YYREEE (reference sequence). This CDR3 is 13 amino acids long. Trimming removed 3 bases from V and 11 bases from J; junction bases left unmatched: 7. This entry is derived from a study of blood T cell repertoires in COVID-19. The receptor was derived from a man between 65 and 85 years old with acute or convalescent COVID-19. The J gene is TRBJ2-1, the V gene TRBV5-4; TRBD2 agrees at 8 bases. Sequenced material: peripheral blood. The CDR3 loop reads CASSSGSGTKQFF. The CDR3 DNA reads as TGTGCCAGCAGCTCAGGTAGCGGGACGAAGCAGTTCTTC. Variable domain in full (rest from reference TRBV5-4 and TRBJ2-1): ETGVTQSPTHLIKTRGQQVTLRCSSQSGHNTVSWYQQALGQGPQFIFQYYREEENGRGNFPPRFSGLQFPNYSSELNVNALELDDSALYLCASSSGSGTKQFFGPGTRLTVL.